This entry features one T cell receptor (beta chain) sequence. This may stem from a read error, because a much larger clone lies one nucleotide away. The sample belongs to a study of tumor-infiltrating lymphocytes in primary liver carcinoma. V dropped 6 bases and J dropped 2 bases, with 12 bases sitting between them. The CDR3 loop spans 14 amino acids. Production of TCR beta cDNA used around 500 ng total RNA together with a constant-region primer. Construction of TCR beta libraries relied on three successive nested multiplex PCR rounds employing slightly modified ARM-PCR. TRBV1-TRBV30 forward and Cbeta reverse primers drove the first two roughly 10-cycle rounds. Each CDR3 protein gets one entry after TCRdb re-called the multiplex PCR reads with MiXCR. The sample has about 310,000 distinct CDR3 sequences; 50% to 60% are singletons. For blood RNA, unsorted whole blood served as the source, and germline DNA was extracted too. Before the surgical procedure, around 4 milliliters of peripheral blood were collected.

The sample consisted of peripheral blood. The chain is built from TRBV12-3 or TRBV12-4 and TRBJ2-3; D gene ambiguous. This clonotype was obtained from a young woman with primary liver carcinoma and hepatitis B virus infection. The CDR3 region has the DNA TGTGCCAGCAGGCCCACGTCCCCCACAGATACGCAGTATTTT. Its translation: CASRPTSPTDTQYF.